Below are 19 T cell receptor beta chains sequenced from a single sample in a study of graft-versus-host responses after intestinal transplantation. Measured with immunoSEQ multiplex PCR; TCRdb has only the in-frame clones, and not every one. The sample shows about 22,000 clones, 50% to 60% of them seen only once. Specimen: alloreactive CD4+ T cells from a mixed lymphocyte reaction culture, collected before intestinal transplant. The subset here: CFSE-low proliferating T cells sorted from roughly six-day pre-transplant mixed lymphocyte reaction (GvH or HvG direction). The source is a human patient who received an intestinal transplant.

The chain uses TRBV16 and TRBJ2-7; a possible D gene is TRBD1 (5 bases). This CDR3 spans 14 amino acids. V shed 2 bases and J shed 0 bases, with 8 bases lying between them. CDR1 and CDR2 (germline): KGHSY, FQNENV. The CDR3 reads CASSQAGYSYEQYF. The CDR3 nucleotides are TGTGCCAGCAGCCAAGCAGGGTACTCCTACGAGCAGTACTTC.

J is TRBJ1-5 and V is TRBV7-9, with 8 positions matching TRBD1. Looked up from germline, CDR1 is SEHNR and CDR2 is FQNEAQ (reference sequence). The CDR3 runs to 17 residues. J was trimmed by 5 bases and V by 5 bases; bases with no gene match: 14. The CDR3 protein is CASSPGQGAEFYQPQHF. The DNA for the CDR3 is TGTGCCAGCAGCCCGGGGCAGGGGGCCGAATTCTATCAGCCCCAGCATTTT.

The CDR3 is CASSELRGSYNEQFF. CDR3 coding DNA: TGTGCCAGCAGTGAATTGCGGGGCTCCTACAATGAGCAGTTCTTC. V and J are TRBV25-1 and TRBJ2-1; TRBD2 might be the D (6 bases). CDR1 and CDR2 (germline): MGHDK, SYGVNS. Trimming removed 1 base at V and 0 bases at J, with 7 bases between. The CDR3 extends over 15 amino acids.

The CDR3 loop reads CASSSRLASGANVLTF. CDR3 bases: TGTGCCAGCAGTTCCCGACTTGCGTCTGGGGCCAACGTCCTGACTTTC. This sequence joins TRBV6-5 and TRBJ2-6; D is unclear. This CDR3 is 16 amino acids long. V was clipped by 4 bases and J by 1 base, with 11 bases between them. CDR1 and CDR2 (germline): MNHEY, SVGAGI.

The rearrangement uses TRBV5-6 and TRBJ1-1, with D unresolved. CDR1 and CDR2 (germline): SGHDT, YYEEEE. This CDR3 is 15 amino acids long. The germline V and J ends were trimmed by 5 bases and 1 base, with 15 bases remaining between them. The CDR3 region has the DNA TGTGCCAGCAGACATGGACTCGTCGGGAACACTGAAGCTTTCTTT. This encodes CASRHGLVGNTEAFF.

The chain combines TRBV27 with TRBJ2-2; perhaps TRBD1 as D (5 bases). CDR3 length equals 14 residues. Germline V CDR1 and CDR2: MNHEY, SMNVEV (reference sequence). V shed 3 bases and J shed 3 bases, with 8 bases lying between them. The CDR3 DNA reads TGTGCCAGCAGTTTCAGGGTGTACACCGGGGAGCTGTTTTTT. Amino acids: CASSFRVYTGELFF.

The rearrangement joins TRBV5-1 to TRBJ1-1, with D perhaps TRBD1 (5 bases). Trimming pared 0 bases from V and 2 bases from J, leaving 11 bases between. The CDR3 has 15 amino acids. Germline-derived CDR1 and CDR2 are SGHRS and YFSETQ. CDR3 residues: CASSLVSGLNTEAFF. CDR3 sequence (DNA): TGCGCCAGCAGCTTGGTTTCAGGGCTCAACACTGAAGCTTTCTTT.

V and J are TRBV11-2 and TRBJ1-2; D remains ambiguous. Germline CDR1 SGHAT, CDR2 FQNNGV. The CDR3 is 12 residues long. V was shortened by 4 bases and J by 4 bases, with 7 bases between the two germline ends. The CDR3 DNA follows: TGTGCCAGCAGCTGGGCGGGCTATGGCTACACCTTC. Its translation is CASSWAGYGYTF.

J is TRBJ2-5 and V is TRBV5-1, with D uncertain. The CDR3 spans 13 residues. Per germline, CDR1 SGHRS and CDR2 YFSETQ. The V and J ends lost 0 bases and 4 bases respectively, with 7 bases between them. The CDR3 reads CASSLAAVETQYF. The DNA for the CDR3 is TGCGCCAGCAGCTTGGCCGCGGTAGAGACCCAGTACTTC.

Of note for this clone: One end of the junction fails to match germline, which may point to a read error. This chain uses TRBV6-1 with TRBJ1-1; 7 nucleotides agree with TRBD1. Germline loops: CDR1 MNHNS, CDR2 SASEGT. This CDR3 region has 16 residues. Here the CDR3 reads CASSKAGTALNTEAFF. CDR3 DNA: TGTGCCAGCAGTAAAGCCGGGACAGCATTGAACACTGAAGCTTTCTTT.

The chain couples TRBV6-5 to TRBJ1-2; maybe TRBD1 (6 bases). Germline-derived CDR1 and CDR2 are MNHEY and SVGAGI. The V end was cut by 6 bases, the J end by 8 bases, with 16 bases between. There are 13 residues in the CDR3. CDR3 sequence: CASRLTGTGGYTF. The CDR3 DNA reads as TGTGCCAGCAGACTTACAGGGACGGGGGGCTACACCTTC.

J is TRBJ2-7 and V is TRBV21-1; TRBD2 reflects the table's D call only, with no check against the DNA. TRBV21-1 is a listed pseudogene. This CDR3 region has 15 residues. Here the CDR3 reads CASSKALPSGAEQYF. The DNA for the CDR3 is TGTGCCAGCAGCAAAGCACTCCCTAGCGGGGCCGAGCAGTACTTC.

V and J are TRBV10-3 and TRBJ2-1; TRBD2 matches at 8 bases. Germline CDR1 is ENHRY and CDR2 is SYGVKD. The CDR3 runs to 17 residues. V dropped 6 bases and J dropped 4; count of bases not matched to a gene: 14. The chain's CDR3 is CAISSGGARGLYNEQFF. CDR3 nucleotides: TGTGCCATCAGCTCCGGGGGGGCCCGGGGGTTATACAATGAGCAGTTCTTC.

The chain uses TRBV6-6 and TRBJ2-5; D may be TRBD2 (6 bases). Germline V CDR1 and CDR2: MNHNY, SVGAGI (reference sequence). The CDR3 extends over 11 amino acids. Between the trimmed V and J ends, which lost 7 bases and 5 bases, there was a span of 8 bases. The CDR3 region has the DNA TGTGCCAGCATCCGGGGGGAGACCCAGTACTTC. Its protein is CASIRGETQYF.

The chain links TRBV2 to TRBJ2-1; TRBD2 matches 8 bases. CDR1 SNHLY and CDR2 FYNNEI come from the germline V gene. CDR3 length equals 15 residues. With 7 bases clipped from V and 4 bases from J, the junction kept 9 bases outside the gene matches. This CDR3 is CASKWGRGAYNEQFF. The CDR3 DNA is TGTGCCAGCAAATGGGGGCGGGGGGCGTACAATGAGCAGTTCTTC.

The chain links TRBV2 to TRBJ2-2; a possible D gene is TRBD2 (6 bases). The V end was cut by 6 bases, the J end by 7 bases, with 15 bases between. The CDR3 totals 14 residues. From germline, CDR1 is SNHLY and CDR2 FYNNEI. This chain's CDR3 is CASRAWRDNGELFF. The CDR3 DNA reads TGTGCCAGCAGAGCCTGGCGGGATAACGGGGAGCTGTTTTTT.

This clone has only a few counts. In DNA, the CDR3 is TGTGCCAGCAAAAACCAGGGTCCTCCCTACGAGCAGTACTTC. As protein: CASKNQGPPYEQYF. The chain uses TRBV28 and TRBJ2-7, with D possibly being TRBD1 (5 bases). Per the germline V gene, CDR1 is MDHEN and CDR2 is SYDVKM. Trimming took off 7 bases at V and 2 bases at J, with 15 bases between the two ends. The CDR3 consists of 14 residues.

The gene calls are TRBV5-1 and TRBJ2-3, with a weak D call TRBD2 (5 bases). Germline CDR1 reads SGHRS; CDR2 reads YFSETQ. V was trimmed by 0 bases and J by 3 bases, leaving 8 bases between them. The CDR3 runs 14 residues. The CDR3 sequence is CASSLAGVTDTQYF. In DNA form, the CDR3 reads TGCGCCAGCAGCTTGGCCGGGGTAACAGATACGCAGTATTTT.

This chain links TRBV10-3 with TRBJ2-3; 7 nucleotides agree with TRBD1. CDR3 length: 14 amino acids. The junction had 6 bases not matched to a gene; V was cut back by 6 bases and J by 3 bases. Germline V lookup: CDR1 ENHRY, CDR2 SYGVKD. The CDR3, as DNA: TGTGCCATCAGGAACTCACAGGGGACAGATACGCAGTATTTT. Protein product: CAIRNSQGTDTQYF.